This note documents a single T cell receptor (beta chain) sequence. As handled by the study authors: The assay estimated nucleated cells by amplifying reference gene primers. TCRdb keeps only in-frame clones here, not all; method: immunoSEQ multiplex PCR. V, J and clone size reflect that table, while D and trimming were determined from the DNA. The table records about 380,000 clones, approximately 80% of them present only once. The source of the sample is a study of blood T cell repertoires in COVID-19. Study information: Nucleic acid was either cDNA or gDNA, and it came from T cells, B-cell-depleted T cells, or PBMCs.

The CDR3 is made up of 15 amino acids. CDR1 SGHRS and CDR2 YFSETQ come from the germline V gene. V was cut by 4 bases and J by 6 bases, with 16 bases left in between. The source of this sequence is a human donor with acute or convalescent COVID-19. The donor label of this sample is uncertain. The chain combines TRBV5-1 with TRBJ2-2; possibly TRBD1 for D (6 bases). Sequencing was carried out using peripheral blood. The CDR3 sequence: CASSIGQPGPGELFF. DNA for the CDR3: TGCGCCAGCAGCATAGGACAGCCTGGACCCGGGGAGCTGTTTTTT. Based on the CDR3 plus reference TRBV5-1 and TRBJ2-2, the full variable domain is KAGVTQTPRYLIKTRGQQVTLSCSPISGHRSVSWYQQTPGQGLQFLFEYFSETQRNKGNFPGRFSGRQFSNSRSEMNVSTLELGDSALYLCASSIGQPGPGELFFGEGSRLTVL.